The present T cell receptor beta chain was sequenced within a study of blood T cells in healthy people across ages. Peripheral blood samples of 9 to 10 milliliters were drawn from each donor. Alongside a J-beta primer mix, a sample-barcoded 5' primer served in a second PCR lasting roughly 6 to 12 cycles. A template-switch adaptor with 12 random nucleotides tagged each cDNA molecule. Using its own MiXCR run on the 5' RACE reads, TCRdb lists one record per CDR3 protein. The sample lists 850,000 to 1,100,000 distinct CDR3 sequences; 35% to 45% were seen once. Study observations and caveats: Greater diversity and more naive CD4+ cells were seen in long-lived donors than in aged donors. In these data, TCR beta diversity tracked strongly with naive T cell percentage.

CDR3 length: 13 residues. Trimming removed 5 bases at V and 5 bases at J, with 10 bases between. CDR1 and CDR2 from the germline V gene are SGHTA and FQGNSA. This clonotype has a count of ten or more. Its matching antigen is unknown. The specimen was blood. The chain joins TRBV7-2 to TRBJ1-5; the D is unclear. The TCR sequence derives from a young man in good health. DNA for the CDR3: TGTGCCAGCAGCCCCCGGACCGATCAGCCCCAGCATTTT. Encoded protein: CASSPRTDQPQHF.